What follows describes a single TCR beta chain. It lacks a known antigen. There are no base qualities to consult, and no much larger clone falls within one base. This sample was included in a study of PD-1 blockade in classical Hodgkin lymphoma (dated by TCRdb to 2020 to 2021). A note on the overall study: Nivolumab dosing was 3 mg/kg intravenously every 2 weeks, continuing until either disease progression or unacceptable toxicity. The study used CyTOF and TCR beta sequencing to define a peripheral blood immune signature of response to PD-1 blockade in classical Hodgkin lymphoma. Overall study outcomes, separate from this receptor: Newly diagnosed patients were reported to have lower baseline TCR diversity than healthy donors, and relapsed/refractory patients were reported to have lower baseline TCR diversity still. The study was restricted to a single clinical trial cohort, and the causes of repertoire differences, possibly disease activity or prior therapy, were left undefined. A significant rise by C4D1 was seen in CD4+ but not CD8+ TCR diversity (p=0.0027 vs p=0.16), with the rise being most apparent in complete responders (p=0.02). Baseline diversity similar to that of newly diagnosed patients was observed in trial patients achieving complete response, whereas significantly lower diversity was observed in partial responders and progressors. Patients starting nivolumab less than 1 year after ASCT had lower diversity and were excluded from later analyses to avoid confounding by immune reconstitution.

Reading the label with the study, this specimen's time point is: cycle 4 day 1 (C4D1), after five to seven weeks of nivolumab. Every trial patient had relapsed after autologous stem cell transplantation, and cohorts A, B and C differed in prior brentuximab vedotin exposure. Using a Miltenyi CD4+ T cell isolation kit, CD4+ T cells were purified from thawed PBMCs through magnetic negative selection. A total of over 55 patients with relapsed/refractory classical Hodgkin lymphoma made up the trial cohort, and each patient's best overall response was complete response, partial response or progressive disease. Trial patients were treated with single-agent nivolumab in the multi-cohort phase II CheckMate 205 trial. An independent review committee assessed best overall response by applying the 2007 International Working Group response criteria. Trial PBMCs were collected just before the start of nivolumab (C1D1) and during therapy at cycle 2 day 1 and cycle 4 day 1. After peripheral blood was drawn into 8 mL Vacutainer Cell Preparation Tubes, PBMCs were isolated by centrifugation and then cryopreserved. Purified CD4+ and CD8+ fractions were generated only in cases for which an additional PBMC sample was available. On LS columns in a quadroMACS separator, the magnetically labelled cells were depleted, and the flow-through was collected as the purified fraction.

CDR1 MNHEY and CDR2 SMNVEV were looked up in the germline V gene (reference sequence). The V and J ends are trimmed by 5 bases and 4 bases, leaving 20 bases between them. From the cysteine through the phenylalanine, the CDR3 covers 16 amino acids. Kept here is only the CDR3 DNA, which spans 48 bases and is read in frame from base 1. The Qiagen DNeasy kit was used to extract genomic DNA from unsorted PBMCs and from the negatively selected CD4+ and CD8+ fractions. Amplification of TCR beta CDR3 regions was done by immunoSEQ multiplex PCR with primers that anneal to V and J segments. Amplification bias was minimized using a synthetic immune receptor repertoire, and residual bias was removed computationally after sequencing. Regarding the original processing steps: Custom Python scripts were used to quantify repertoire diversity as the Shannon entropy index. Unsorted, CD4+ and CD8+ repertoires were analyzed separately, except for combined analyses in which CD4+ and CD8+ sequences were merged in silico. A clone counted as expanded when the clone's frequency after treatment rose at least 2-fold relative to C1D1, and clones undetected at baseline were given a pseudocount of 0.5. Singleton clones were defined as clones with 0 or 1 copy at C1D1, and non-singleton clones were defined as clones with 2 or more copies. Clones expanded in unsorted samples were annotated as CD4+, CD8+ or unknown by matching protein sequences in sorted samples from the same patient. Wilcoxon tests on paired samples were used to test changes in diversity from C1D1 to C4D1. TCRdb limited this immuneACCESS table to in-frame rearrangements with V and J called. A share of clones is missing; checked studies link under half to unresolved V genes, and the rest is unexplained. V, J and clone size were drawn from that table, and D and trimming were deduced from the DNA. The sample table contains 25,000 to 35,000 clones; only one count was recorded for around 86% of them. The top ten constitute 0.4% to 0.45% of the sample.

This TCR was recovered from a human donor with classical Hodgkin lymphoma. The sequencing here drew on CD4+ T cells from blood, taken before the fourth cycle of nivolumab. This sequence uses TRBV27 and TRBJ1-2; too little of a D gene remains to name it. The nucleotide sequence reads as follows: TGTGCCAGCAGTCCTCGAGCTTTACTACAAATCTATGGCTACACCTTC. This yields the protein CASSPRALLQIYGYTF.